A selection of T cell receptor beta chains follows, all from one sample in a study of breast tumors, draining lymph nodes, adjacent tissues. MiXCR, applied by TCRdb to the multiplex PCR reads, yields one record per CDR3 protein. The sample records 140,000 to 150,000 distinct CDR3 sequences, approximately 30% being singletons. The sample was axillary lymph node tissue. These receptors came from a female donor with breast cancer. Some clones in this sample may be carry-over from other donors' samples. Both conserved end residues are part of each CDR3. D genes are given only for firm matches. Size is stated for part of the rows, as once, few or many counts, or as a class when the clone is expanded.

>TRBV20-1|TRBJ1-4|TRBD1|many
CSATGQGAVATNEKLFF
TGCAGTGCAACGGGACAGGGGGCGGTTGCAACTAATGAAAAACTGTTTTTT
>TRBV20-1|TRBJ2-2|TRBD1|many
CSARSRGYTGELFF
TGCAGTGCTAGAAGCAGGGGGTACACCGGGGAGCTGTTTTTT
>TRBV12-3/TRBV12-4|TRBJ1-2|.|once
CASSFERYGYTF
TGTGCCAGCAGTTTTGAGAGGTATGGCTACACCTTC
>TRBV19|TRBJ2-2|.|many
CASYAGRNTGELFF
TGTGCCAGTTATGCAGGGAGAAACACCGGGGAGCTGTTTTTT
>TRBV7-9|TRBJ2-1|.|many
CASSLSPLRNEQFF
TGTGCCAGCAGCTTATCGCCCTTGCGCAATGAGCAGTTCTTC
>TRBV6-5|TRBJ2-2|.|once
CASSRDGSGQNTGELFF
TGTGCCAGCAGTCGCGATGGCAGCGGCCAGAACACCGGGGAGCTGTTTTTT
>TRBV7-2|TRBJ1-2|TRBD1|once
CACRKQGRANYGYAF
TGTGCCTGCAGAAAACAGGGGAGAGCTAACTATGGCTACGCCTTC
>TRBV6-2/TRBV6-3|TRBJ2-3|.|.
CASSSGGFFQGKFGTDTQYF
TGTGCCAGCAGTAGCGGCGGATTTTTCCAGGGGAAATTTGGCACAGATACGCAGTATTTT
>TRBV28|TRBJ1-2|.|many
CASSGEGPIYGYTF
TGTGCCAGCAGTGGAGAGGGACCCATCTATGGCTACACCTTC
>TRBV6-5|TRBJ1-1|.|few
CASSLGQGGGIVTEAFF
TGTGCCAGCAGTCTAGGGCAGGGTGGTGGGATCGTCACTGAAGCTTTCTTT
>TRBV5-4|TRBJ2-1|TRBD2|.
CASSSPRTSGGNEQFF
TGTGCCAGCAGCTCACCCCGGACTAGCGGTGGGAATGAGCAGTTCTTC
>TRBV7-9|TRBJ2-5|.|many
CASSLGVRGEETQYF
TGTGCCAGCAGCTTAGGGGTGCGGGGAGAGGAGACCCAGTACTTC
>TRBV19|TRBJ2-1|TRBD2|many
CASSRRAPGLPEQFF
TGTGCCAGTAGTCGACGGGCCCCGGGACTACCGGAGCAGTTCTTC
>TRBV7-3|TRBJ2-3|.|many
CASKPDYNTDTQYF
TGTGCCAGCAAACCGGACTACAACACAGATACGCAGTATTTT
>TRBV20-1|TRBJ2-3|TRBD2|many
CSASWAQISGGLTGTDTQYF
TGCAGTGCTAGTTGGGCTCAAATTAGCGGGGGGCTTACAGGCACAGATACGCAGTATTTT
>TRBV20-1|TRBJ2-5|TRBD1|many
CSARTGGETQYF
TGCAGTGCAAGGACAGGGGGAGAGACCCAGTACTTC
>TRBV7-2|TRBJ1-2|TRBD1|many
CASSTNRGKDGYTF
TGTGCCAGCAGCACAAACAGGGGAAAGGATGGCTACACCTTC
>TRBV19|TRBJ2-2|.|.
CASSSHQKTYSSTGEPFF
TGTGCCAGTAGTTCACACCAGAAGACGTACTCGAGTACCGGGGAGCCGTTTTTT
>TRBV7-6|TRBJ2-5|.|many
CASSLGAEETQYF
TGTGCCAGCAGCTTAGGAGCCGAAGAGACCCAGTACTTC
>TRBV6-5|TRBJ2-2|TRBD2|.
CASSHSSGRHTGELFF
TGTGCCAGCAGTCACTCGAGCGGGAGACACACCGGGGAGCTGTTTTTT
>TRBV7-2|TRBJ1-4|.|many
CASSLYGNQGEKLFF
TGTGCCAGCAGCTTATATGGCAATCAAGGGGAAAAACTGTTTTTT
>TRBV19|TRBJ1-5|.|many
CASSTPGRNNQPQHF
TGTGCCAGTAGTACCCCGGGACGGAACAATCAGCCCCAGCATTTT
>TRBV6-5|TRBJ2-5|.|many
CASRRDRETQYF
TGTGCCAGCAGACGCGATCGAGAGACCCAGTACTTC
>TRBV20-1|TRBJ2-2|TRBD1|.
CSAPGTGGVGELFF
TGCAGTGCTCCCGGGACAGGGGGTGTCGGGGAGCTGTTTTTT